This TCR beta chain was identified during a study of PD-L1 blockade in urothelial cancer. Study summary: Between 0 and 3 prior chemotherapy regimens had been given to patients.

Synthetic spike-ins, TCR analog templates, were added into each PCR. The data were produced by immunoSEQ multiplex PCR, yet TCRdb's version contains in-frame clones alone and is incomplete. The sample records about 32,000 clones, 35% to 40% being singletons. Disease in patients was locally advanced or metastatic urothelial carcinoma. The V and J ends lost 6 bases and 3 bases respectively, with 11 bases between them. This CDR3 is built from 13 residues. Germline V lookup: CDR1 SGHDN, CDR2 FVKESK. Sequenced material: tumor tissue, taken before atezolizumab (anti-PD-L1) treatment. The origin of this receptor is a man aged 55 to 70 with urothelial cancer. The chain is built from TRBV14 and TRBJ1-1, with a tentative D call TRBD1 (6 bases). CDR3 sequence: CASRGRGDTEAFF. The CDR3 DNA reads as TGTGCCAGCAGAGGTAGGGGGGACACTGAAGCTTTCTTT.